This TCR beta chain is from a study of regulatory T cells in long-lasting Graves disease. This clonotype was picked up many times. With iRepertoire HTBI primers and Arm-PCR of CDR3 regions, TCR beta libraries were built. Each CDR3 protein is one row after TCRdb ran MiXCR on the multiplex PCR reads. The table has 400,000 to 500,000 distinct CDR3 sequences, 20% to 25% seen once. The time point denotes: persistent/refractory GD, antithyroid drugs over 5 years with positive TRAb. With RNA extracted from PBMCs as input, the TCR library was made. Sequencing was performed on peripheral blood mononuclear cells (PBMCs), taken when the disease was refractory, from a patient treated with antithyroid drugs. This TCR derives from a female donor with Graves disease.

This chain's CDR3 is CASSLDGGGRQPQHF. CDR3 bases: TGCGCCAGCAGCTTGGATGGGGGGGGCAGGCAGCCCCAGCATTTT. The rearrangement joins TRBV5-1 to TRBJ1-5; D possibly corresponds to TRBD1 (6 bases). The CDR3 contains 15 residues. Trimming left V 0 bases short and J 7 bases short, with 14 bases between. The germline gives CDR1 SGHRS, CDR2 YFSETQ.